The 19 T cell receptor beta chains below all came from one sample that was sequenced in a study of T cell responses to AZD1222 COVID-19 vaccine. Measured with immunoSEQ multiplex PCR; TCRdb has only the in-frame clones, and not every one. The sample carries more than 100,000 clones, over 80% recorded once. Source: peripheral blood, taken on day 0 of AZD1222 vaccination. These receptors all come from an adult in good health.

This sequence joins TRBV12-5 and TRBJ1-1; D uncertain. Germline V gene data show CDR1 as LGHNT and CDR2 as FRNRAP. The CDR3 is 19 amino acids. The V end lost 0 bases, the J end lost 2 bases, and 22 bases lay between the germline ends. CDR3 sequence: CASGLVLLASIRGNTEAFF. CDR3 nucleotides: TGTGCTAGTGGTTTGGTACTTTTAGCTTCTATCAGAGGTAACACTGAAGCTTTCTTT.

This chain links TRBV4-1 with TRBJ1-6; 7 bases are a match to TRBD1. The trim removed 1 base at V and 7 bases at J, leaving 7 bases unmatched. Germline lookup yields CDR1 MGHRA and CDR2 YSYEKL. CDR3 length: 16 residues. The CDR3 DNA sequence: TGCGCCAGCAGCCAAGGGGCAGGGGGTAGGAATTCACCCCTCCACTTT. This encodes CASSQGAGGRNSPLHF.

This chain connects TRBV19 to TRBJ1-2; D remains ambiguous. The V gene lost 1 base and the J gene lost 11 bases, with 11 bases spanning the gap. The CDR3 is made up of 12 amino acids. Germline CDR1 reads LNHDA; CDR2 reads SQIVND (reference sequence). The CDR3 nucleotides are TGTGCCAGTAGTATAGGGGCCAAGGAGTACACCTTC. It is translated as CASSIGAKEYTF. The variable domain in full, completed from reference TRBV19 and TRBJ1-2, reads DGGITQSPKYLFRKEGQNVTLSCEQNLNHDAMYWYRQDPGQGLRLIYYSQIVNDFQKGDIAEGYSVSREKKESFPLTVTSAQKNPTAFYLCASSIGAKEYTFGSGTRLTVV.

The DNA of the CDR3 is TGTGCCAGCAGTCGGACAGGGGTAGGTGAAGCTTTCTTT. Its translation is CASSRTGVGEAFF. The chain recombines TRBV12-3 or TRBV12-4 with TRBJ1-1, with TRBD1 matching 9 bases. This CDR3 has 13 residues. The ends lost 5 bases at V and 7 bases at J; junction bases unmatched: 5.

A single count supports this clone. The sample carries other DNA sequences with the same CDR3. This CDR3 is CASSLMGGQETQYF. The CDR3 DNA is TGTGCCAGCAGCTTAATGGGGGGTCAAGAGACCCAGTACTTC. This sequence joins TRBV7-8 and TRBJ2-5, with D perhaps matching TRBD2 (6 bases). The CDR3 has 14 amino acids. Trimming cost V 2 bases and J 2 bases, with 9 bases left between them. Germline V gene lookup returns CDR1 SGHVS and CDR2 FQNEAQ.

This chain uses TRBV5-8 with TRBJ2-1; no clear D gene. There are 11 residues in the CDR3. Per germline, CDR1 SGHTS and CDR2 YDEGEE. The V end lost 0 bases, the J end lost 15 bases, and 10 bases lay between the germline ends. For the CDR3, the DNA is TGTGCCAGCAGCTTGGGGCCCGTCGGGTTCTTC. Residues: CASSLGPVGFF.

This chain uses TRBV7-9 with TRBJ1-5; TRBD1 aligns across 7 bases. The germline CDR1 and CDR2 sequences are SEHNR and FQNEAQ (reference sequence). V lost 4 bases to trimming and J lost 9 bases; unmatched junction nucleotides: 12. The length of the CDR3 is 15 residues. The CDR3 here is CASSSGQRGGMPQHF. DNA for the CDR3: TGTGCCAGCAGCTCGGGACAGAGGGGCGGTATGCCCCAGCATTTT.

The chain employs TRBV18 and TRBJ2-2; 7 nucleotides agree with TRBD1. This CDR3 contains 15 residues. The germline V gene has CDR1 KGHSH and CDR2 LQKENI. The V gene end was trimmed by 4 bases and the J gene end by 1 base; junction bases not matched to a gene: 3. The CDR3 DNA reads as TGTGCCAGCTCACTCGGGACAGTGAACACCGGGGAGCTGTTTTTT. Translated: CASSLGTVNTGELFF.

The CDR3 DNA reads as TGTGCCAGCAGCGTAGTGGGCTATGGCTACACCTTC. Translation: CASSVVGYGYTF. This chain links TRBV9 with TRBJ1-2; D not resolved. The V and J ends lost 0 bases and 4 bases respectively, with 4 bases between them. The CDR3 sequence is 12 residues long. Germline loops: CDR1 SGDLS, CDR2 YYNGEE.

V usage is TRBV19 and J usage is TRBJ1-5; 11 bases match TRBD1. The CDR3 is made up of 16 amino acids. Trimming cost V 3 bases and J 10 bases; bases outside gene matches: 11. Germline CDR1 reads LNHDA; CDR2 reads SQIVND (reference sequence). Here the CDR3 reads CASSISPGTGGRPQHF. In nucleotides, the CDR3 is TGTGCCAGTAGTATCTCTCCAGGGACAGGGGGTCGCCCCCAGCATTTT. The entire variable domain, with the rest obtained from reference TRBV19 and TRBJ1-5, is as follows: DGGITQSPKYLFRKEGQNVTLSCEQNLNHDAMYWYRQDPGQGLRLIYYSQIVNDFQKGDIAEGYSVSREKKESFPLTVTSAQKNPTAFYLCASSISPGTGGRPQHFGDGTRLSIL.

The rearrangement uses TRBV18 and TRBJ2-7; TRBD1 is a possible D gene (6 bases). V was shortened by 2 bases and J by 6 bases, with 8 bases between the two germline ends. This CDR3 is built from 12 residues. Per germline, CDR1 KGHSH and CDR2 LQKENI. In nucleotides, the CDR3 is TGTGCCAGCTCACCAGTAGGGGGCGAGCAGTACTTC. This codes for CASSPVGGEQYF.

The CDR3 bases are TGTGCCAGCAGCTCAATAGACGGGGGCACAGATACGCAGTATTTT. It specifies CASSSIDGGTDTQYF. This chain connects TRBV5-5 to TRBJ2-3, with D tentatively TRBD2 (5 bases). There are 15 residues in the CDR3. The V and J ends lost 3 bases and 1 base respectively, with 12 bases between them. Germline V CDR1 and CDR2: SGHKS, YYEKEE (reference sequence).

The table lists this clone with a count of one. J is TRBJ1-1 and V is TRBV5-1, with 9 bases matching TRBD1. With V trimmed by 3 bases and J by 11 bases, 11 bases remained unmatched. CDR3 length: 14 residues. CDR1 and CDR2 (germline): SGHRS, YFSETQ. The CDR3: CASSSAFGTGYAFF. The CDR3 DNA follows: TGCGCCAGCAGCTCGGCGTTTGGGACAGGGTACGCTTTCTTT.

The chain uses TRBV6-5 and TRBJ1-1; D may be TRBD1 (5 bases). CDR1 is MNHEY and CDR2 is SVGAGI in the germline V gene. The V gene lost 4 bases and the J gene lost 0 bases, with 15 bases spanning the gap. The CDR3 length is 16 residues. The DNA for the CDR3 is TGTGCCAGCAGTTCAGGGCAGCGGGGGATGAACACTGAAGCTTTCTTT. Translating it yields CASSSGQRGMNTEAFF.

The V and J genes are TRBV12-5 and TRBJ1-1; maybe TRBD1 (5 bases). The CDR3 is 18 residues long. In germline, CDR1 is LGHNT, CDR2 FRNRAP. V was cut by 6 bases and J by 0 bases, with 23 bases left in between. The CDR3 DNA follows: TGTGCTAGTGGCCGGGAGATCCGAGGAACAGGAATGAACACTGAAGCTTTCTTT. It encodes CASGREIRGTGMNTEAFF. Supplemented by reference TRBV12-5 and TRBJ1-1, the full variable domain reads DARVTQTPRHKVTEMGQEVTMRCQPILGHNTVFWYRQTMMQGLELLAYFRNRAPLDDSGMPKDRFSAEMPDATLATLKIQPSEPRDSAVYFCASGREIRGTGMNTEAFFGQGTRLTVV.

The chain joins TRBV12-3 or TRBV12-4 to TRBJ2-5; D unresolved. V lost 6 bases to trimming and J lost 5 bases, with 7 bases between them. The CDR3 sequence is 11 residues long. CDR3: CASSPAETQYF. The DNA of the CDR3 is TGTGCCAGCAGCCCTGCGGAGACCCAGTACTTC.

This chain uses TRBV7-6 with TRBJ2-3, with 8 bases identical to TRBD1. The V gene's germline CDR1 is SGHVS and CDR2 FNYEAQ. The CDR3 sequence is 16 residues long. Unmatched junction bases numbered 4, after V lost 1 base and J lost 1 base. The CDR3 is CASSLGDRLRTDTQYF. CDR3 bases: TGTGCCAGCAGCTTAGGGGACAGGCTCCGCACAGATACGCAGTATTTT.

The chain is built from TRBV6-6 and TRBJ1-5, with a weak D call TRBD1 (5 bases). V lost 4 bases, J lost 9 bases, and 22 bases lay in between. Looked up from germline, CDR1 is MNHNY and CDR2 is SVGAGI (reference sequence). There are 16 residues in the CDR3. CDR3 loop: CASSLPGTDFMWPQHF. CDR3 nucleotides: TGTGCCAGCAGTTTACCCGGGACGGATTTCATGTGGCCCCAGCATTTT.

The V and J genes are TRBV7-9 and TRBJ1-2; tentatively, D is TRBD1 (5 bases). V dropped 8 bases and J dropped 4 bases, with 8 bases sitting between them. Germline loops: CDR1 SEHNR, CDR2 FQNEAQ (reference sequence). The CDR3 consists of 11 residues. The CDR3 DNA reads TGTGCCAGCGGGGGTCTCTATGGCTACACCTTC. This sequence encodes CASGGLYGYTF.